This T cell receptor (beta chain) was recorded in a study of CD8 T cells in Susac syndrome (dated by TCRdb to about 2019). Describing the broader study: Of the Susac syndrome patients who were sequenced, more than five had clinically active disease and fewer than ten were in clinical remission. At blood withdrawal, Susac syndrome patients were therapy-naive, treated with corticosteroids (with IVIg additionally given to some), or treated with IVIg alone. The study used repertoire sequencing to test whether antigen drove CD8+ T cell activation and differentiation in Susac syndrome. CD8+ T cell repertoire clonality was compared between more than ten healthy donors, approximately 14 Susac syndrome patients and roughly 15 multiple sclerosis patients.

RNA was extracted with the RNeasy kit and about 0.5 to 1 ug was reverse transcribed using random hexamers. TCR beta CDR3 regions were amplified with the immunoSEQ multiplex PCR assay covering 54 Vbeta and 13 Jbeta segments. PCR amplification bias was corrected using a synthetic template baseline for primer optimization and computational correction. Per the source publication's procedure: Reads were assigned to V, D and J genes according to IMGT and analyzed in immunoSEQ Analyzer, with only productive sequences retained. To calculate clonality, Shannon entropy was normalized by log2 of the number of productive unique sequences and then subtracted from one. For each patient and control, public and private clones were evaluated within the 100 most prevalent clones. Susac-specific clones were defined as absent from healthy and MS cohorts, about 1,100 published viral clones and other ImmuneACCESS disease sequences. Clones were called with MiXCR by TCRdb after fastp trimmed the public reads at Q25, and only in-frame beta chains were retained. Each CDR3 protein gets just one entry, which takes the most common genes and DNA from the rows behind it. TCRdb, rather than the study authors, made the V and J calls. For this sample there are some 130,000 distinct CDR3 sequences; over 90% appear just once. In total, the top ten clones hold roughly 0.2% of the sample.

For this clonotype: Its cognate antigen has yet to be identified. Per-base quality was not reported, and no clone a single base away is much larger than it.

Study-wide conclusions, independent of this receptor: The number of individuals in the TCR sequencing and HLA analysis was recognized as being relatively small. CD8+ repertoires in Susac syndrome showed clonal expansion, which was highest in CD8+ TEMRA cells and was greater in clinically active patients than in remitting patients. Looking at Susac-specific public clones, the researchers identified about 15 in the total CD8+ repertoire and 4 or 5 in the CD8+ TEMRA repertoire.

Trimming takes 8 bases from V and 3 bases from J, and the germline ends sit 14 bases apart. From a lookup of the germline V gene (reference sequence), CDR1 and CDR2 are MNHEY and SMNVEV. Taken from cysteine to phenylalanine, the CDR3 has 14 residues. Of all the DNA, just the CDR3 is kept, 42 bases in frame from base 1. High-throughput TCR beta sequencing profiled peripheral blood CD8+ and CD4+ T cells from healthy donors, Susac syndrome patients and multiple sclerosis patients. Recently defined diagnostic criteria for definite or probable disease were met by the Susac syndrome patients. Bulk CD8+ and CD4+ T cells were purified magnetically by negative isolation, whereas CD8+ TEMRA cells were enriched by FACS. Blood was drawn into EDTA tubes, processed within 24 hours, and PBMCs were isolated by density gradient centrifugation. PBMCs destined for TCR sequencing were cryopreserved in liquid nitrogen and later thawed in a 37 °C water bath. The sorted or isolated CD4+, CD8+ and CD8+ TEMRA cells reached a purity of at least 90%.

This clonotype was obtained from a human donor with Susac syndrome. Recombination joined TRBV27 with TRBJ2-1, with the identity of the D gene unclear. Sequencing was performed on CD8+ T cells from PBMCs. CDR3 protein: CASGVGKFYNEQFF. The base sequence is TGTGCCAGCGGCGTGGGGAAGTTCTACAATGAGCAGTTCTTC.